The 31 T cell receptor beta chains listed next were all sequenced from one sample in a study of regulatory T cells in long-lasting Graves disease. For TCR beta, libraries came from iRepertoire HTBI primers and Arm-PCR of CDR3 regions. From the multiplex PCR reads, TCRdb called clonotypes with MiXCR, one entry per CDR3 protein. Of hundreds of thousands of distinct CDR3 sequences detected, around a fifth appear once; the ten largest clones hold 14%. Noted time point: persistent/refractory GD, antithyroid drugs over 5 years with positive TRAb. After RNA was extracted from PBMCs, the TCR library was made from it. Sequenced material: peripheral blood mononuclear cells (PBMCs), taken when the disease was refractory, from a patient treated with antithyroid drugs. The receptors stem from a female donor with Graves disease.

This clonotype was recorded many times. As DNA, the CDR3 is TGTGCCAGCAAGCGCGCGAACACCGGGGAGCTGTTTTTT. Amino acid sequence: CASKRANTGELFF. V is TRBV6-1 and J is TRBJ2-2; no reliable D call. The V gene's germline CDR1 is MNHNS and CDR2 SASEGT. The length of the CDR3 is 13 residues. V was pared by 7 bases and J by 0 bases, with 6 bases between.

This clonotype was counted at least ten times. The V call is TRBV29-1, the J call TRBJ2-7; no firm D call. Trimming took 3 bases from V and 2 from J, leaving 11 bases between them. Germline assignment: CDR1 SQVTM and CDR2 ANQGSEA. This CDR3 spans 13 amino acids. Written as DNA, the CDR3 is TGCAGCGTTGAGAGAGAACAGACCTACGAGCAGTACTTC. Translating it yields CSVEREQTYEQYF.

This clonotype has at least ten counts. This chain links TRBV3-1 with TRBJ2-2; 9 bases line up with TRBD1. This CDR3 has 16 amino acids. With 2 bases clipped from V and 5 bases from J, the junction kept 6 bases outside the gene matches. Germline CDR1 LGHDT, CDR2 YNNKEL (reference sequence). CDR3 nucleotide sequence: TGTGCCAGCAGCCAATTGAGTGGACAGGGGACCGGGGAGCTGTTTTTT. This encodes CASSQLSGQGTGELFF.

This clonotype was detected ten times or more. CDR3 residues: CASSERTGPLYGYTF. In nucleotides, the CDR3 is TGCGCCAGCAGTGAACGGACAGGCCCCCTCTATGGCTACACCTTC. V and J are TRBV10-2 and TRBJ1-2; TRBD1 matches 7 bases. The V and J ends lost 3 bases and 4 bases, in that order; junction bases with no gene match: 8. This CDR3 contains 15 residues. The germline V gene encodes CDR1 WSHSY and CDR2 SAAADI.

This clonotype was detected ten times or more. V is TRBV2 and J is TRBJ1-3; no definite D call. This CDR3 has 15 amino acids. From germline, CDR1 is SNHLY and CDR2 FYNNEI. V shed 8 bases and J shed 2 bases, with 16 bases lying between them. The DNA of the CDR3 is TGTGCCAGCGAGTCCGAGGGAGGGACTGGAAACACCATATATTTT. It codes for CASESEGGTGNTIYF.

The rearrangement uses TRBV20-1 and TRBJ2-3; D perhaps matches TRBD2 (6 bases). In germline, CDR1 is DFQATT, CDR2 SNEGSKA (reference sequence). V lost 6 bases and J 4 bases, leaving 17 bases between the germline ends. The CDR3 covers 14 residues. CDR3 DNA sequence: TGCAGTGCCAGCCACGGGAGCCCTTCAGATACGCAGTATTTT. Its protein product is CSASHGSPSDTQYF.

As to this clonotype: One end of the junction does not line up with germline, which may come from a read error. V is TRBV27 and J is TRBJ2-2, with D possibly being TRBD1 or TRBD2 (5 bases each). This CDR3 is built from 16 residues. CDR1 MNHEY and CDR2 SMNVEV come from the germline V gene (reference sequence). CDR3 region: CAGSLAVAGTTGELFF. The CDR3 DNA reads TGTGCCGGCAGTTTAGCAGTGGCCGGGACCACCGGGGAGCTGTTTTTT.

This chain joins TRBV15 and TRBJ1-3; D gene unclear. V was shortened by 3 bases and J by 4 bases, with 16 bases between the two germline ends. The CDR3 runs 16 residues. In germline, CDR1 is LNHNV, CDR2 YYDKDF (reference sequence). The CDR3 region has the DNA TGTGCCACCAGCAGGCGACGGCAAAACAGCGGAAACACCATATATTTT. Its protein product is CATSRRRQNSGNTIYF. Looking up the rest from reference TRBV15 and TRBJ1-3 gives the full variable domain: DAMVIQNPRYQVTQFGKPVTLSCSQTLNHNVMYWYQQKSSQAPKLLFHYYDKDFNNEADTPDNFQSRRPNTSFCFLDIRSPGLGDTAMYLCATSRRRQNSGNTIYFGEGSWLTVV.

This clonotype was seen more than once but under ten times. V usage is TRBV20-1 and J usage is TRBJ2-7, with 10 bases fitting TRBD2. The CDR3 is made up of 14 amino acids. Trimming at V came to 4 bases and at J to 1 base, leaving 4 bases not matched to a gene. CDR1 is DFQATT, CDR2 SNEGSKA, per germline (reference sequence). The DNA for the CDR3 is TGCAGTGCTAAAAAGCGGGAGGGTTCCTACGAGCAGTACTTC. This sequence encodes CSAKKREGSYEQYF.

This clonotype was observed a few times. The chain couples TRBV5-4 to TRBJ2-6, with unresolved D. V was cut by 1 base and J by 4 bases, with 12 bases left in between. CDR3 length: 16 residues. The germline CDR1 and CDR2 sequences are SGHNT and YYREEE (reference sequence). The CDR3 DNA is TGTGCCAGCAGCTTGCGAATAAGGTCCGGGGCCAACGTCCTGACTTTC. Its protein product is CASSLRIRSGANVLTF.

This clonotype has just a few counts. The rearrangement links TRBV19 to TRBJ2-1; no clear D. Trimming took off 2 bases at V and 13 bases at J, with 12 bases between the two ends. This CDR3 comprises 12 residues. Germline values: CDR1 LNHDA, CDR2 SQIVND (reference sequence). CDR3 in DNA: TGTGCCAGTAGTATACCTGGGCGGATTCAGTTCTTC. As protein: CASSIPGRIQFF.

This clonotype turned up a few times. The rearrangement joins TRBV3-1 to TRBJ2-7, with 10 bases matching TRBD2. In germline, CDR1 is LGHDT, CDR2 YNNKEL (reference sequence). CDR3 length: 15 residues. V shed 3 bases and J 2 bases; nucleotides not matched to a gene: 4. CDR3 bases: TGTGCCAGCAGCCACCGGACTAGCGGACCCTACGAGCAGTACTTC. It is translated as CASSHRTSGPYEQYF.

The sample holds many counts of this clonotype. The gene calls are TRBV19 and TRBJ2-7; D is ambiguous. There are 13 residues in the CDR3. The V end lost 3 bases, the J end lost 0 bases, and 6 bases lay between the germline ends. CDR1 is LNHDA and CDR2 is SQIVND in the germline V gene (reference sequence). DNA of the CDR3: TGTGCCAGTAGTATTTCGGCCTCCTACGAGCAGTACTTC. It codes for CASSISASYEQYF.

This chain connects TRBV7-9 to TRBJ1-3; D uncertain. This CDR3 comprises 12 residues. The germline V gene encodes CDR1 SEHNR and CDR2 FQNEAQ (reference sequence). V was pared by 1 base and J by 8 bases, with 6 bases between. This CDR3 is CASSLVADTIYF. The CDR3 nucleotides read TGTGCCAGCAGCTTAGTAGCGGACACCATATATTTT.

The chain employs TRBV28 and TRBJ2-1; D remains unclear. Per the germline V gene, CDR1 is MDHEN and CDR2 is SYDVKM. V was trimmed by 2 bases and J by 9 bases, leaving 5 bases between them. The CDR3 contains 11 residues. The CDR3 protein is CASSLEAEQFF. The CDR3 DNA is TGTGCCAGCAGTTTAGAAGCTGAGCAGTTCTTC. The entire variable domain, with the rest obtained from reference TRBV28 and TRBJ2-1, is as follows: DVKVTQSSRYLVKRTGEKVFLECVQDMDHENMFWYRQDPGLGLRLIYFSYDVKMKEKGDIPEGYSVSREKKERFSLILESASTNQTSMYLCASSLEAEQFFGPGTRLTVL.

In its sample, this clonotype was seen a few times. The V call is TRBV3-1, the J call TRBJ1-2, with 7 bases fitting TRBD1. Losses at the gene ends were 0 bases for V and 2 bases for J; bases not matched to a gene: 0. Per germline, CDR1 LGHDT and CDR2 YNNKEL (reference sequence). CDR3 size: 14 residues. The CDR3 loop is CASSQEQGNYGYTF. CDR3 nucleotides: TGTGCCAGCAGCCAAGAACAGGGGAACTATGGCTACACCTTC.

This clonotype was counted ten times or more. The chain couples TRBV12-3 or TRBV12-4 to TRBJ1-1; 7 bases are shared with TRBD1. The CDR3 runs 14 residues. V lost 6 bases, J lost 6 bases, and 10 bases stayed unmatched. CDR3 coding DNA: TGTGCCAGCAGAGAGGAGACAGGGCTGGCTGAAGCTTTCTTT. Its translation is CASREETGLAEAFF.

V usage is TRBV18 and J usage is TRBJ2-1; 7 bases are a match to TRBD1. Germline lookup yields CDR1 KGHSH and CDR2 LQKENI. V was clipped by 2 bases and J by 6 bases; unmatched bases: 13. The CDR3 is made up of 17 amino acids. The CDR3: CASSPGTGTATSNEQFF. In DNA form, the CDR3 reads TGTGCCAGCTCACCAGGGACCGGGACAGCTACCTCCAATGAGCAGTTCTTC.

The chain carries TRBV27 and TRBJ2-1; 12 nucleotides align to TRBD2. The CDR3 has 15 amino acids. Trimming took 6 bases from V and 10 from J; bases not matched to a gene: 10. Germline CDR1 and CDR2: MNHEY and SMNVEV (reference sequence). CDR3 in amino acids: CASSRLAGGTHEQFF. CDR3 DNA: TGTGCCAGCAGCCGCCTAGCGGGAGGGACCCACGAGCAGTTCTTC.

This clonotype has a handful of counts. A much larger clone is a single base away; this may be a read error. This chain links TRBV28 with TRBJ1-5; D unclear. The CDR3 runs 14 residues. Trimming left V 2 bases short and J 0 bases short, with 5 bases between. Looked up from germline, CDR1 is MDHEN and CDR2 is SYDVKM. The CDR3 sequence is CASSLEDSNQPQHF. DNA for the CDR3: TGTGCCAGCAGTTTAGAGGATAGCAATCAGCCCCAGCATTTT.

The sample holds a few counts of this clonotype. V is TRBV2 and J is TRBJ2-3, with 14 bases aligning to TRBD2. Per the germline V gene, CDR1 is SNHLY and CDR2 is FYNNEI. The J segment lost 3 bases and the V segment lost 5 bases, leaving 4 bases of the junction unmatched. CDR3 length equals 16 residues. The CDR3 loop reads CASSPRLAGGTDTQYF. The CDR3 nucleotides read TGTGCCAGCAGTCCCCGACTAGCGGGAGGGACAGATACGCAGTATTTT.

The count of this clonotype is one. V usage is TRBV5-1 and J usage is TRBJ2-3; 9 positions agree with TRBD2. V lost 0 bases, J lost 1 base, and 6 bases stayed unmatched. In germline, CDR1 is SGHRS, CDR2 YFSETQ. The CDR3 spans 17 residues. The CDR3, as DNA: TGCGCCAGCAGCTTGGAATCGCTAGCGGGGCGCACAGATACGCAGTATTTT. Translation: CASSLESLAGRTDTQYF. The complete variable domain, with remaining parts taken from reference TRBV5-1 and TRBJ2-3, reads KAGVTQTPRYLIKTRGQQVTLSCSPISGHRSVSWYQQTPGQGLQFLFEYFSETQRNKGNFPGRFSGRQFSNSRSEMNVSTLELGDSALYLCASSLESLAGRTDTQYFGPGTRLTVL.

The chain carries TRBV27 and TRBJ2-3, with D hard to call. This CDR3 has 15 amino acids. Germline CDR1 reads MNHEY; CDR2 reads SMNVEV (reference sequence). Trimming left V 6 bases short and J 0 bases short, with 13 bases between. The CDR3 region is CASSPPGVSTDTQYF. DNA of the CDR3: TGTGCCAGCAGCCCTCCCGGAGTAAGCACAGATACGCAGTATTTT.

A few counts support this clonotype. J is TRBJ1-1 and V is TRBV5-5; 9 bases map to TRBD1. Trimming took 5 bases from V and 1 from J; bases not matched to a gene: 12. The germline CDR1 and CDR2 sequences are SGHKS and YYEKEE (reference sequence). The CDR3 consists of 17 residues. CDR3 in amino acids: CASRARTGDLRNTEAFF. The CDR3, as DNA: TGTGCCAGCAGGGCGAGGACAGGGGATCTGAGGAACACTGAAGCTTTCTTT.

The CDR3 coding sequence is TGTGCCAGCAGCGCCGAACTAGCGGGCTCCTACGAGCAGTACTTC. This sequence encodes CASSAELAGSYEQYF. The genes are TRBV9 and TRBJ2-7; 9 bases are a match to TRBD2. CDR3 length: 15 residues. Germline CDR1 is SGDLS and CDR2 is YYNGEE. The junction had 4 bases not matched to a gene; V was cut back by 3 bases and J by 0 bases.

About this clonotype: Since a much larger clone is just one base distant, this may be a read error. This CDR3 reads CASSLEIAGGPVLF. The CDR3 region has the DNA TGTGCCAGCAGCCTAGAAATAGCGGGAGGGCCGGTGCTTTTT. The gene calls are TRBV28 and TRBJ2-2, with 11 bases matching TRBD2. The CDR3 extends over 14 amino acids. CDR1 is MDHEN and CDR2 is SYDVKM in the germline V gene.

This clonotype came up a few times. V and J are TRBV28 and TRBJ2-1; weak D call: TRBD1 (5 bases). The CDR3 is made up of 14 amino acids. V was trimmed by 5 bases and J by 3 bases, leaving 11 bases between them. Germline V gene sequence: CDR1 MDHEN, CDR2 SYDVKM. DNA for the CDR3: TGTGCCAGCAGTCCCAGGGAAATCTACAATGAGCAGTTCTTC. Its protein product is CASSPREIYNEQFF.

This clonotype was seen at least ten times. The chain combines TRBV28 with TRBJ1-1, with TRBD1 as a possible D gene (5 bases). The germline V gene has CDR1 MDHEN and CDR2 SYDVKM. The CDR3 covers 13 residues. Trimming left V 6 bases short and J 3 bases short, with 11 bases between. The DNA for the CDR3 is TGTGCCAGCAGCTTGGGGGTTGACACTGAAGCTTTCTTT. Its protein is CASSLGVDTEAFF.

This chain links TRBV6-5 with TRBJ1-6, with D unclear. The end of the DNA is better explained by TRBJ1-1, so the J call may be wrong. This CDR3 comprises 15 residues. Per the germline V gene, CDR1 is MNHEY and CDR2 is SVGAGI. The CDR3: CASSYSSNILVEAFF. DNA of the CDR3: TGTGCCAGCAGTTACTCGAGTAACATTTTAGTTGAAGCTTTCTTT.

This clonotype showed up just a few times. The chain combines TRBV3-1 with TRBJ1-3; D not certain. The germline V and J ends were trimmed by 0 bases and 1 base, with 4 bases remaining between them. Germline values: CDR1 LGHDT, CDR2 YNNKEL (reference sequence). This CDR3 contains 14 residues. The CDR3 sequence: CASSQERSGNTIYF. In nucleotides, the CDR3 is TGTGCCAGCAGCCAAGAGCGGTCTGGAAACACCATATATTTT.

There are many counts of this clonotype. V usage is TRBV7-8 and J usage is TRBJ2-5; 11 nucleotides line up with TRBD2. This CDR3 is built from 18 residues. V was clipped by 3 bases and J by 5 bases; unmatched bases: 14. The germline V gene encodes CDR1 SGHVS and CDR2 FQNEAQ. In nucleotides, the CDR3 is TGTGCCAGCAGCTTGGCACTCTTTAGCGGGAGGGCCGAGGAGACCCAGTACTTC. Its translation: CASSLALFSGRAEETQYF.